The 13 T cell receptor beta chains presented below share a single source sample, sequenced in a study of cytomegalovirus exposure and HLA in healthy donors (dated by TCRdb to 2016 to 2017). The method was the immunoSEQ multiplex PCR assay. Entries here come from immuneACCESS through TCRdb and include only in-frame sequences with V and J called. Some clones fail to appear in such tables; in the studies checked, an unresolved V gene covers under half of the shortfall, and the cause of the remainder is unknown. The sample has around 140,000 clones on record, about 95% of them singletons. The ten biggest clones cover 1.5% to 2% of the sample. The material sequenced was PBMCs. These receptors were collected from a man aged 18 to 29 in good health and CMV-seropositive.

This chain connects TRBV11-3 to TRBJ2-1; D is perhaps TRBD2 (5 bases). From germline, CDR1 is SGHNT and CDR2 YENEEA. V lost 5 bases, J lost 4 bases, and 30 bases lay in between. The CDR3 totals 20 residues. The CDR3 coding sequence is TGTGCCAGCAGCCCGGGTGGCCTAGCAATTCCAGACGAGCGTTACAATGAGCAGTTCTTC. It encodes CASSPGGLAIPDERYNEQFF.

V usage is TRBV18 and J usage is TRBJ2-7; the match to TRBD1 covers 7 bases. Germline V gene data show CDR1 as KGHSH and CDR2 as LQKENI. Germline trimming cut 3 bases from V and 3 bases from J; bases unmatched to any gene: 8. The CDR3 spans 15 residues. The CDR3 sequence: CASSPGSGQLYEQYF. CDR3 sequence (DNA): TGTGCCAGCTCACCCGGATCGGGACAGCTCTACGAGCAGTACTTC. Full variable domain (rest looked up from reference TRBV18 and TRBJ2-7): NAGVMQNPRHLVRRRGQEARLRCSPMKGHSHVYWYRQLPEEGLKFMVYLQKENIIDESGMPKERFSAEFPKEGPSILRIQQVVRGDSAAYFCASSPGSGQLYEQYFGPGTRLTVT.

The V call is TRBV2, the J call TRBJ2-5, with 8 nucleotides matching TRBD2. The ends lost 5 bases at V and 0 bases at J; junction bases unmatched: 2. The CDR3 contains 14 residues. Looked up from germline, CDR1 is SNHLY and CDR2 is FYNNEI. The DNA for the CDR3 is TGTGCCAGCAGTCAGACTAGCGACCAAGAGACCCAGTACTTC. This translates into CASSQTSDQETQYF. Combining the CDR3 with reference TRBV2 and TRBJ2-5 gives the whole variable domain EPEVTQTPSHQVTQMGQEVILRCVPISNHLYFYWYRQILGQKVEFLVSFYNNEISEKSEIFDDQFSVERPDGSNFTLKIRSTKLEDSAMYFCASSQTSDQETQYFGPGTRLLVL.

The rearrangement uses TRBV5-1 and TRBJ2-7; 8 bases fit TRBD1. CDR1 and CDR2 from the germline V gene are SGHRS and YFSETQ. With V trimmed by 3 bases and J by 0 bases, 2 bases remained unmatched. This CDR3 has 14 amino acids. CDR3 residues: CASSWTGISYEQYF. Written as DNA, the CDR3 is TGCGCCAGCAGCTGGACAGGGATCTCCTACGAGCAGTACTTC.

J is TRBJ2-6 and V is TRBV28; D call uncertain. Between the trimmed V and J ends, which lost 5 bases and 0 bases, there was a span of 8 bases. Germline V gives CDR1 MDHEN, CDR2 SYDVKM. The CDR3 loop spans 15 amino acids. As DNA, the CDR3 is TGTGCCAGCAGTCTCAGAAGCTCTGGGGCCAACGTCCTGACTTTC. This translates into CASSLRSSGANVLTF.

The chain recombines TRBV15 with TRBJ1-1, with 9 bases identical to TRBD1. CDR1 LNHNV and CDR2 YYDKDF come from the germline V gene (reference sequence). J was trimmed by 3 bases and V by 0 bases; bases with no gene match: 5. The CDR3 is made up of 16 amino acids. The CDR3 DNA reads as TGTGCCACCAGCAGAGACGACAGGGGGAGACACACTGAAGCTTTCTTT. This sequence encodes CATSRDDRGRHTEAFF.

This clone was detected once. Mismatch with germline at one junction end may stem from a read error. This sequence joins TRBV15 and TRBJ2-2; 9 bases agree with TRBD1. Germline V gene data show CDR1 as LNHNV and CDR2 as YYDKDF (reference sequence). The CDR3 is 17 amino acids. Here the CDR3 DNA reads TGTGCCACCAGCAGAGAACCGGGACAGGGTAACACCGGGGACCTGTTTTTT. This gives the protein CATSREPGQGNTGDLFF. The full variable domain, in which reference TRBV15 and TRBJ2-2 provide the parts outside the CDR3, is DAMVIQNPRYQVTQFGKPVTLSCSQTLNHNVMYWYQQKSSQAPKLLFHYYDKDFNNEADTPDNFQSRRPNTSFCFLDIRSPGLGDTAMYLCATSREPGQGNTGDLFFGEGSRLTVL.

V usage is TRBV2 and J usage is TRBJ2-2, with a possible D match to TRBD2 (5 bases). This CDR3 is 13 amino acids long. Germline loops: CDR1 SNHLY, CDR2 FYNNEI. Trimming shortened V by 6 bases and J by 6 bases, and 11 bases separated the two germline ends. The CDR3 is CASRSGPAGELFF. DNA for the CDR3: TGTGCCAGCAGGAGCGGCCCGGCCGGGGAGCTGTTTTTT.

The J gene is TRBJ1-1, the V gene TRBV9; TRBD1 aligns across 9 bases. The CDR3 has 16 amino acids. V lost 4 bases to trimming and J lost 0 bases; unmatched junction nucleotides: 7. In germline, CDR1 is SGDLS, CDR2 YYNGEE. The CDR3 bases are TGTGCCAGCAGCCCGCGACAGGGGGGTATGAACACTGAAGCTTTCTTT. Protein product: CASSPRQGGMNTEAFF.

This clone was observed a single time. The rearrangement uses TRBV28 and TRBJ2-1; 8 bases are shared with TRBD2. The CDR3 contains 15 residues. Germline CDR1 and CDR2: MDHEN and SYDVKM. The J segment lost 5 bases and the V segment lost 3 bases, leaving 6 bases of the junction unmatched. The CDR3 DNA is TGTGCCAGCAGTTTGAGTAGCGGGGCAAACAATGAGCAGTTCTTC. Translated, it gives CASSLSSGANNEQFF.

This chain uses TRBV11-2 with TRBJ1-1, with D uncertain. V gave up 4 bases and J gave up 3 bases, with 15 bases separating them. This CDR3 has 15 amino acids. Looked up from germline, CDR1 is SGHAT and CDR2 is FQNNGV. This CDR3 is CASSSRPNGDTEAFF. DNA of the CDR3: TGTGCCAGCAGCTCGCGGCCCAACGGGGACACTGAAGCTTTCTTT.

The J gene is TRBJ2-3, the V gene TRBV18; 8 bases are shared with TRBD1. J lost 0 bases, V lost 4 bases, and 9 bases had no gene match. CDR1 is KGHSH, CDR2 LQKENI, per germline. The CDR3 runs 17 residues. The CDR3 loop is CASSQPGTGSSTDTQYF. CDR3 bases: TGTGCCAGCTCACAACCCGGGACAGGCTCTAGCACAGATACGCAGTATTTT. Full variable domain (missing parts from reference TRBV18 and TRBJ2-3): NAGVMQNPRHLVRRRGQEARLRCSPMKGHSHVYWYRQLPEEGLKFMVYLQKENIIDESGMPKERFSAEFPKEGPSILRIQQVVRGDSAAYFCASSQPGTGSSTDTQYFGPGTRLTVL.

The gene calls are TRBV7-2 and TRBJ2-1; 8 nucleotides align to TRBD2. Germline CDR1 reads SGHTA; CDR2 reads FQGNSA. The CDR3 covers 18 residues. With V trimmed by 5 bases and J by 3 bases, 15 bases remained unmatched. In DNA, the CDR3 is TGTGCCAGCAGCCCCGCGATTTCGGGACTAGGGTTCTACAATGAGCAGTTCTTC. Its translation: CASSPAISGLGFYNEQFF.